The TCR beta chain described here comes from a study of blood T cell repertoires in COVID-19. At the level of the study: Italy, Spain and the United States were the sources of the convalescent and acute COVID-19 samples. The cDNA or gDNA used as material had been derived from T cells, B-cell-depleted T cells, or PBMCs.

This clone was found a few times. As handled by the study authors: Reference gene primer amplification yielded estimated nucleated cell counts. Generated by immunoSEQ multiplex PCR, the TCRdb table keeps only in-frame clones and is missing some. V, J and clone size derive from that table, while D and trimming were established from the DNA sequence. Here the sample spans 70,000 or so clones, more than 70% being singletons. Sequencing was carried out using peripheral blood. The source of this sequence is a woman older than 75 with active or convalescent COVID-19.

CDR3 loop: CASSYRGGTKAFF. The CDR3 nucleotides read TGTGCCAGCAGTTACAGGGGGGGTACAAAGGCTTTCTTT. This chain connects TRBV12-3 or TRBV12-4 to TRBJ1-1; 8 bases are a match to TRBD1. V shed 4 bases, J shed 11 bases, and the junction held 9 bases outside the gene matches. The CDR3 has 13 residues.